The 13 T cell receptor beta chains listed next were all sequenced from one sample in a study of resident and recirculating memory T cells in vitiligo. Only in-frame clones appear in the TCRdb table, and some are missing; sequencing was by immunoSEQ multiplex PCR. The data hold about 45,000 clones, with around 90% observed a single time. Material for sequencing was blood. All receptors derive from a male donor with vitiligo.

This chain connects TRBV5-1 to TRBJ2-2; 7 bases line up with TRBD2. In germline, CDR1 is SGHRS, CDR2 YFSETQ. This CDR3 is 15 amino acids long. The V and J ends lost 2 bases and 3 bases, in that order; junction bases with no gene match: 4. The CDR3 DNA follows: TGCGCCAGCAGCTTACCGGGGGGTTACACCGGGGAGCTGTTTTTT. The encoded protein is CASSLPGGYTGELFF.

The rearrangement links TRBV4-1 to TRBJ2-2, with D hard to call. CDR3 length: 13 amino acids. The V gene's germline CDR1 is MGHRA and CDR2 YSYEKL. Trimming took off 0 bases at V and 13 bases at J, with 12 bases between the two ends. The CDR3 reads CASSQEWAVGLFF. Written as DNA, the CDR3 is TGCGCCAGCAGCCAAGAATGGGCAGTAGGGCTGTTTTTT.

Turning to this clone: Other DNA sequences in this specimen translate into the identical CDR3. The CDR3 sequence: CASSEAGSDGTIQETQYF. CDR3 in DNA: TGTGCCAGCAGTGAAGCGGGATCCGATGGGACAATTCAAGAGACCCAGTACTTC. The chain recombines TRBV2 with TRBJ2-5; TRBD1 might be the D (6 bases). The CDR3 loop spans 18 amino acids. The V gene lost 0 bases and the J gene lost 2 bases, with 19 bases spanning the gap. Looked up from germline, CDR1 is SNHLY and CDR2 is FYNNEI. The entire variable domain, with the rest obtained from reference TRBV2 and TRBJ2-5, is as follows: EPEVTQTPSHQVTQMGQEVILRCVPISNHLYFYWYRQILGQKVEFLVSFYNNEISEKSEIFDDQFSVERPDGSNFTLKIRSTKLEDSAMYFCASSEAGSDGTIQETQYFGPGTRLLVL.

The J gene is TRBJ1-1, the V gene TRBV7-8, with TRBD1 matching over 7 bases. Germline V lookup: CDR1 SGHVS, CDR2 FQNEAQ. J gave up 1 base and V 2 bases, and 1 base lay outside the gene matches. The CDR3 is made up of 14 amino acids. In DNA form, the CDR3 reads TGTGCCAGCAGCTTACGGACAGGGAACACTGAAGCTTTCTTT. Translated: CASSLRTGNTEAFF.

This rearrangement joins TRBV7-8 to TRBJ2-1, with 8 bases matching TRBD2. Germline V gives CDR1 SGHVS, CDR2 FQNEAQ. CDR3 size: 12 residues. The V segment lost 3 bases and the J segment 10 bases; nucleotides outside the gene matches: 2. CDR3 coding DNA: TGTGCCAGCAGCTTCGCGGGGGGCGAGCAGTTCTTC. Translating gives CASSFAGGEQFF.

J is TRBJ1-1 and V is TRBV19; possibly TRBD1 for D (5 bases). The CDR3 loop spans 14 amino acids. CDR1 is LNHDA and CDR2 is SQIVND in the germline V gene (reference sequence). The ends were cut back, 5 bases at V and 6 bases at J, with 16 bases in the middle. CDR3 sequence reads: CASSVNRGGSEAFF. CDR3 bases: TGTGCCAGTAGTGTCAACCGGGGGGGATCTGAAGCTTTCTTT. The variable domain in full, with the rest retrieved from reference TRBV19 and TRBJ1-1, is DGGITQSPKYLFRKEGQNVTLSCEQNLNHDAMYWYRQDPGQGLRLIYYSQIVNDFQKGDIAEGYSVSREKKESFPLTVTSAQKNPTAFYLCASSVNRGGSEAFFGQGTRLTVV.

The V gene is TRBV4-3, the J gene TRBJ1-5; no clear D gene. This CDR3 is built from 16 residues. The germline V gene has CDR1 LGHNA and CDR2 YSLEER. Trimming pared 0 bases from V and 7 bases from J, leaving 16 bases between. CDR3 coding DNA: TGCGCCAGCAGCCAAGATTTGTACCAGTTGGGCCAGCCCCAGCATTTT. Amino acids: CASSQDLYQLGQPQHF.

The gene calls are TRBV30 and TRBJ1-2; 7 bases match TRBD1. Germline values: CDR1 GTSNPN, CDR2 SVGIG (reference sequence). The trim removed 8 bases at V and 5 bases at J, leaving 11 bases unmatched. The CDR3 contains 13 residues. The CDR3 DNA sequence: TGTGCCCATCAGACAGGGTGGGGATATGGCTACACCTTC. This gives the protein CAHQTGWGYGYTF.

This clone was found once. V is TRBV6-5 and J is TRBJ1-2, with D maybe TRBD1 (5 bases). V lost 6 bases to trimming and J lost 5 bases, with 13 bases between them. CDR3 size: 13 residues. Germline CDR1 reads MNHEY; CDR2 reads SVGAGI. CDR3 nucleotides: TGTGCCAGCAGGCGGACACGGAGTTATGGCTACACCTTC. It encodes CASRRTRSYGYTF.

The gene calls are TRBV7-2 and TRBJ2-1, with 8 bases lining up with TRBD2. This CDR3 comprises 12 residues. V was clipped by 4 bases and J by 15 bases; unmatched bases: 8. Germline values: CDR1 SGHTA, CDR2 FQGNSA. DNA for the CDR3: TGTGCCAGCAGCTCCAGAGCGGGGGATGGGTTCTTC. Translation: CASSSRAGDGFF.

The chain is built from TRBV9 and TRBJ2-5, with TRBD2 identical over 9 bases. The CDR3 runs to 16 residues. Trimming at V came to 4 bases and at J to 5 bases, leaving 12 bases not matched to a gene. The germline gives CDR1 SGDLS, CDR2 YYNGEE. The CDR3 loop is CASSFSGGGIGETQYF. In DNA form, the CDR3 reads TGTGCCAGCAGCTTTAGCGGGGGCGGTATAGGGGAGACCCAGTACTTC.

This rearrangement joins TRBV5-8 to TRBJ1-2; 11 bases fit TRBD1. This CDR3 has 16 amino acids. Germline V gives CDR1 SGHTS, CDR2 YDEGEE. V shed 5 bases, J shed 3 bases, and the junction held 9 bases outside the gene matches. CDR3 nucleotide sequence: TGTGCCAGCAGTACACGCCGGGACAGGGGGGACTATGGCTACACCTTC. It codes for CASSTRRDRGDYGYTF. Complete variable domain (other parts from reference TRBV5-8 and TRBJ1-2): EAGVTQSPTHLIKTRGQQATLRCSPISGHTSVYWYQQALGLGLQFLLWYDEGEERNRGNFPPRFSGRQFPNYSSELNVNALELEDSALYLCASSTRRDRGDYGYTFGSGTRLTVV.

This chain uses TRBV19 with TRBJ1-5; no definite D call. CDR1 LNHDA and CDR2 SQIVND come from the germline V gene (reference sequence). V shed 2 bases and J shed 5 bases, with 7 bases lying between them. The CDR3 covers 13 residues. CDR3 in DNA: TGTGCCAGTAGTATATGGGCAGATCAGCCCCAGCATTTT. Protein product: CASSIWADQPQHF.